This TCR beta chain emerged from a study of OX40 agonist ivuxolimab in advanced cancers. The assay was immunoSEQ multiplex PCR, and TCRdb's table has in-frame clones only and misses some. The sample lists roughly 88,000 clones; about 87% were seen once. The CDR3 extends over 15 amino acids. Germline V gene sequence: CDR1 SGHRS, CDR2 YFSETQ. V was pared by 3 bases and J by 1 base, with 10 bases between. This TCR was sampled from an adult with an advanced solid tumor such as melanoma, head and neck, liver or kidney cancer. The genes are TRBV5-1 and TRBJ2-2; no clear D. The material sequenced was CD4+ or CD8+ T cells sorted from blood, taken in a trial of the OX40 agonist ivuxolimab. CDR3 DNA sequence: TGCGCCAGCAGCTCGAATAGTCTGAACACCGGGGAGCTGTTTTTT. Its translation is CASSSNSLNTGELFF.